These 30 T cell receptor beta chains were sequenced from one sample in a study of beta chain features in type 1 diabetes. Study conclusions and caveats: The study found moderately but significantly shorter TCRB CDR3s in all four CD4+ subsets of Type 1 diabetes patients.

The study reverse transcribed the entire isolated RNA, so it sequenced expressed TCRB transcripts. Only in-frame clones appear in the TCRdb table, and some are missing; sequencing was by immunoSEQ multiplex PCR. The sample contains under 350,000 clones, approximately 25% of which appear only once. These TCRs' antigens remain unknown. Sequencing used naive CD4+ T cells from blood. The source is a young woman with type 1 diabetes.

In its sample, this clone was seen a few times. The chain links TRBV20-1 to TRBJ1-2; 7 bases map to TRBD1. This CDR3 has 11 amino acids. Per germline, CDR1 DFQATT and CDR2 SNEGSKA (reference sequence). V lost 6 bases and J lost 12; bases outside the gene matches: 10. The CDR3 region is CSAPTGWSDTF. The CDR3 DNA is TGCAGTGCCCCGACAGGGTGGAGTGACACCTTC.

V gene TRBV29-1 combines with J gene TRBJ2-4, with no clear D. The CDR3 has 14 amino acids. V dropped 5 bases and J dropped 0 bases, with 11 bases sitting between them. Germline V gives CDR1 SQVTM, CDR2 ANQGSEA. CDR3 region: CSVRTLLAKNIQYF. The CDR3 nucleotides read TGCAGCGTTCGAACTCTGCTAGCCAAAAACATTCAGTACTTC.

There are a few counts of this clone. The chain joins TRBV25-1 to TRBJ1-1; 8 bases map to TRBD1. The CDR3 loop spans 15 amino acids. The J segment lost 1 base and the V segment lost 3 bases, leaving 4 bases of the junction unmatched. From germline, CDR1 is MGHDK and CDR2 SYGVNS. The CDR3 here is CASSDPGTGNTEAFF. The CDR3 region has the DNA TGTGCCAGCAGTGATCCCGGGACAGGGAACACTGAAGCTTTCTTT.

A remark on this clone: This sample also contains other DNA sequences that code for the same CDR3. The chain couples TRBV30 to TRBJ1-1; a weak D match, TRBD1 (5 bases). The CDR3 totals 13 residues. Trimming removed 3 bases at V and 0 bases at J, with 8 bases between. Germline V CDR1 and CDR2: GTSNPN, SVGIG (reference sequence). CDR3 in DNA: TGTGCCTGGAGCGTACAGGTGAACACTGAAGCTTTCTTT. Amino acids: CAWSVQVNTEAFF.

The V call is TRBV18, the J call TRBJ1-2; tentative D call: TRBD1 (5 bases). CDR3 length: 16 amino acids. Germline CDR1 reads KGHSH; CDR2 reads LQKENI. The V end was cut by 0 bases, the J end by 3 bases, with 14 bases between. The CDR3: CASSPPTGMRHYGYTF. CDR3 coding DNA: TGTGCCAGCTCACCACCTACAGGAATGCGGCACTATGGCTACACCTTC. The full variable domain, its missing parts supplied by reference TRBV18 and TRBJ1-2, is NAGVMQNPRHLVRRRGQEARLRCSPMKGHSHVYWYRQLPEEGLKFMVYLQKENIIDESGMPKERFSAEFPKEGPSILRIQQVVRGDSAAYFCASSPPTGMRHYGYTFGSGTRLTVV.

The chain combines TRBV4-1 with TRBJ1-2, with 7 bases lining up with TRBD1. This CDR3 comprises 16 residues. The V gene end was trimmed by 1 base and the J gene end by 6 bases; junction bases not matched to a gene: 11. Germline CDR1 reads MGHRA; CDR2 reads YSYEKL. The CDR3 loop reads CASSQARGRGIDGYTF. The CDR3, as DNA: TGCGCCAGCAGCCAAGCCCGGGGCAGGGGGATTGATGGCTACACCTTC.

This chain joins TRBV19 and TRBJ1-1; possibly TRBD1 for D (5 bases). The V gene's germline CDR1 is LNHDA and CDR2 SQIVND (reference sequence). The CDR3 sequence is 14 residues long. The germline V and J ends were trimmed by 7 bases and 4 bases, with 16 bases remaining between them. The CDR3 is CASTLQGVSTEAFF. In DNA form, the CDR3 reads TGTGCCAGTACCCTACAAGGGGTTAGCACTGAAGCTTTCTTT. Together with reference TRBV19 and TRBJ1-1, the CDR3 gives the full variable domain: DGGITQSPKYLFRKEGQNVTLSCEQNLNHDAMYWYRQDPGQGLRLIYYSQIVNDFQKGDIAEGYSVSREKKESFPLTVTSAQKNPTAFYLCASTLQGVSTEAFFGQGTRLTVV.

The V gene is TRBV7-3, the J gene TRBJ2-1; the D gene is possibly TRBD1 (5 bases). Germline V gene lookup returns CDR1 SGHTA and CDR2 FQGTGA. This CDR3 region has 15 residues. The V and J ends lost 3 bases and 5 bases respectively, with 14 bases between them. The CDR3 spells CASSFGAAQNNEQFF. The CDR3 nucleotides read TGTGCCAGCAGCTTTGGGGCGGCACAGAACAATGAGCAGTTCTTC.

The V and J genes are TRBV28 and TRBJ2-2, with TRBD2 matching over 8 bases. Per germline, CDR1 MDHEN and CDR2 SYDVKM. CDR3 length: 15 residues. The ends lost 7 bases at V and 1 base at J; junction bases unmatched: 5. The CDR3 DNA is TGTGCCAGCACGACTAGCGAGTTGAACACCGGGGAGCTGTTTTTT. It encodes CASTTSELNTGELFF.

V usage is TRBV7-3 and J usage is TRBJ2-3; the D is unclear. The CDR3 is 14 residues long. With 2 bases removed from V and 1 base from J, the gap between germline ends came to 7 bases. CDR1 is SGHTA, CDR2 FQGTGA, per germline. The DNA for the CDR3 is TGTGCCAGCAGCTTAGGAGAGGGCACAGATACGCAGTATTTT. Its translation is CASSLGEGTDTQYF. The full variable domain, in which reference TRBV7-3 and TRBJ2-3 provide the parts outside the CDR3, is GAGVSQTPSNKVTEKGKYVELRCDPISGHTALYWYRQSLGQGPEFLIYFQGTGAADDSGLPNDRFFAVRPEGSVSTLKIQRTERGDSAVYLCASSLGEGTDTQYFGPGTRLTVL.

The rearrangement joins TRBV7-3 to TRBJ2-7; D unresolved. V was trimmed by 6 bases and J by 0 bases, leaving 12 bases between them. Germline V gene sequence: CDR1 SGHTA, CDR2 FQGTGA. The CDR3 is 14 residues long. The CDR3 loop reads CASSPGGASYEQYF. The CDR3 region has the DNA TGTGCCAGCAGTCCTGGCGGCGCCTCCTACGAGCAGTACTTC. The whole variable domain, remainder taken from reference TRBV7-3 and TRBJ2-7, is GAGVSQTPSNKVTEKGKYVELRCDPISGHTALYWYRQSLGQGPEFLIYFQGTGAADDSGLPNDRFFAVRPEGSVSTLKIQRTERGDSAVYLCASSPGGASYEQYFGPGTRLTVT.

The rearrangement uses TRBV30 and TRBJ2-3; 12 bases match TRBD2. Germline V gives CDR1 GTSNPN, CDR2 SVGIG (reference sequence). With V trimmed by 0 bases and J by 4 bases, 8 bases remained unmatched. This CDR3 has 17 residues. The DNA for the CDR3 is TGTGCCTGGAGTGTTATTAGGACTAGCGGGATCGCAGATACGCAGTATTTT. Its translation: CAWSVIRTSGIADTQYF. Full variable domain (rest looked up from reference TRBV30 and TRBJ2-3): SQTIHQWPATLVQPVGSPLSLECTVEGTSNPNLYWYRQAAGRGLQLLFYSVGIGQISSEVPQNLSASRPQDRQFILSSKKLLLSDSGFYLCAWSVIRTSGIADTQYFGPGTRLTVL.

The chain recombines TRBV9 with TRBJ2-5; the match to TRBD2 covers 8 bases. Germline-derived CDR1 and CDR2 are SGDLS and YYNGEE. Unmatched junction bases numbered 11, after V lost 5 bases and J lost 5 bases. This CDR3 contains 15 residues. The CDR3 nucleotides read TGTGCCAGCAGTAGGGGTAGCGGGACGCGGGAGACCCAGTACTTC. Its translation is CASSRGSGTRETQYF.

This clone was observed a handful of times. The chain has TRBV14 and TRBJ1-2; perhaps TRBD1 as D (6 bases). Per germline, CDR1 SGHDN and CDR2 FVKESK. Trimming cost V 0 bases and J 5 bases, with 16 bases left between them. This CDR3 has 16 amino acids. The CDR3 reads CASSQDLGAGVYGYTF. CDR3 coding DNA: TGTGCCAGCAGCCAAGACCTCGGGGCAGGGGTTTATGGCTACACCTTC.

CDR3 coding DNA: TGTGCCAGCAGCGCCCAACAACCGGGTCTAAACACTGAAGCTTTCTTT. It encodes CASSAQQPGLNTEAFF. The rearrangement uses TRBV9 and TRBJ1-1; no definite D call. The CDR3 contains 16 residues. Trimming shortened V by 3 bases and J by 2 bases, and 17 bases separated the two germline ends. From germline, CDR1 is SGDLS and CDR2 YYNGEE.

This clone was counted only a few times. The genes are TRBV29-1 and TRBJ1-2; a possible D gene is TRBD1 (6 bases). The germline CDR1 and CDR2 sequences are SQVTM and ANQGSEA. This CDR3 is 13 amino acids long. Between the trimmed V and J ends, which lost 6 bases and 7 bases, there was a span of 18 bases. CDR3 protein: CSVLSPGVFGYTF. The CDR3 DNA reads TGCAGCGTCCTCTCGCCAGGGGTCTTTGGCTACACCTTC.

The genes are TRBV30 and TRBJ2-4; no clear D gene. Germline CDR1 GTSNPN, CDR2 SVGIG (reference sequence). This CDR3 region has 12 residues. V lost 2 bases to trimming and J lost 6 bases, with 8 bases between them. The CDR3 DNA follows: TGTGCCTGGAGTAGTCTCGGAAACATTCAGTACTTC. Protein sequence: CAWSSLGNIQYF.

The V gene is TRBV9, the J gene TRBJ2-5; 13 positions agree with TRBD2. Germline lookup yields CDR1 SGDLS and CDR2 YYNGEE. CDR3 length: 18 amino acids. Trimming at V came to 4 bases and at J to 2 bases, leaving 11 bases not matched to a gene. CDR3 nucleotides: TGTGCCAGCAGCTTTGGACTAGCGGGAGTTACAGGGCAAGAGACCCAGTACTTC. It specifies CASSFGLAGVTGQETQYF.

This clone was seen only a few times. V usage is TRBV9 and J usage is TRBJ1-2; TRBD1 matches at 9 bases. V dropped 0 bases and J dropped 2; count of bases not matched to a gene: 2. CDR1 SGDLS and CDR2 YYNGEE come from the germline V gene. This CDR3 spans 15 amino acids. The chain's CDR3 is CASSVDGQGNYGYTF. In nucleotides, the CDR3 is TGTGCCAGCAGCGTAGACGGACAGGGGAACTATGGCTACACCTTC. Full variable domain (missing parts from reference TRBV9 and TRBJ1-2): DSGVTQTPKHLITATGQRVTLRCSPRSGDLSVYWYQQSLDQGLQFLIQYYNGEERAKGNILERFSAQQFPDLHSELNLSSLELGDSALYFCASSVDGQGNYGYTFGSGTRLTVV.

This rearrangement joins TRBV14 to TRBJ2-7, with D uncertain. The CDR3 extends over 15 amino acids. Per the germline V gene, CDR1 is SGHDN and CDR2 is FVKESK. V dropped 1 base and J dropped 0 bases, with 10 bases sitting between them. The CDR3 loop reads CASSQAPGTSYEQYF. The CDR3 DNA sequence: TGTGCCAGCAGCCAAGCTCCGGGTACCTCCTACGAGCAGTACTTC.

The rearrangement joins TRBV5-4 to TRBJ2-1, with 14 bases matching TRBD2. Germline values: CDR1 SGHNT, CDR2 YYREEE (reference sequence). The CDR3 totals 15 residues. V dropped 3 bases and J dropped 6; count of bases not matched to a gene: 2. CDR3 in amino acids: CASSSGTSGSNEQFF. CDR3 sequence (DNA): TGTGCCAGCAGCTCTGGGACTAGCGGGAGCAATGAGCAGTTCTTC.

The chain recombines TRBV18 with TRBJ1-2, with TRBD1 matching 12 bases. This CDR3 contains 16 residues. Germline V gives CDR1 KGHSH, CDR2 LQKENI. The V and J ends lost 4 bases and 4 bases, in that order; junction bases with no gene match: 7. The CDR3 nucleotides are TGTGCCAGCTCACTCGGGACAGGGGGCGATTCCTATGGCTACACCTTC. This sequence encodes CASSLGTGGDSYGYTF.

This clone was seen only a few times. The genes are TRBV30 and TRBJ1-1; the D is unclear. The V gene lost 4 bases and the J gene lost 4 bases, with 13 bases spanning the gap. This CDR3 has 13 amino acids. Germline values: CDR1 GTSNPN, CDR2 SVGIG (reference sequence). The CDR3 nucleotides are TGTGCCTGGACACCCTCCGGGAGCACTGAAGCTTTCTTT. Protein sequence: CAWTPSGSTEAFF. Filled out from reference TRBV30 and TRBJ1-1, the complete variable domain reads SQTIHQWPATLVQPVGSPLSLECTVEGTSNPNLYWYRQAAGRGLQLLFYSVGIGQISSEVPQNLSASRPQDRQFILSSKKLLLSDSGFYLCAWTPSGSTEAFFGQGTRLTVV.

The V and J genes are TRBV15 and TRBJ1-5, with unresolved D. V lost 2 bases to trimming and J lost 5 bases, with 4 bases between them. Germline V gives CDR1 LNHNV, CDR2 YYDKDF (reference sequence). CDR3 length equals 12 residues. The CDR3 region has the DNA TGTGCCACCAGCAGAACAGATCAGCCCCAGCATTTT. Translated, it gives CATSRTDQPQHF.

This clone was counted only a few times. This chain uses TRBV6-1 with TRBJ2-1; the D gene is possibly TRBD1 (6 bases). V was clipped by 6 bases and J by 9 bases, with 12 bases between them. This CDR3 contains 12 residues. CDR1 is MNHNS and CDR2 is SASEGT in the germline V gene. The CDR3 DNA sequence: TGTGCCAGCAGCCTACAGGGCATTGAGCAGTTCTTC. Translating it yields CASSLQGIEQFF.

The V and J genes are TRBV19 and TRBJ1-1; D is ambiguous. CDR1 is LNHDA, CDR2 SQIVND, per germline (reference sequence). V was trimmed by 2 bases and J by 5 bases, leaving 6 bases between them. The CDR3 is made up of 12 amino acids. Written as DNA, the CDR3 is TGTGCCAGTAGTATAACAGATACTGAAGCTTTCTTT. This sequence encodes CASSITDTEAFF.

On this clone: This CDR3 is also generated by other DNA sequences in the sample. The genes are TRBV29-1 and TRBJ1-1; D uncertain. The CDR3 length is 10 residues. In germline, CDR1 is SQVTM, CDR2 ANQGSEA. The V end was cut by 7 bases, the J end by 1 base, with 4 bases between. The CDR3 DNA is TGCAGCGCTAAGAACACTGAAGCTTTCTTT. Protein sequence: CSAKNTEAFF.

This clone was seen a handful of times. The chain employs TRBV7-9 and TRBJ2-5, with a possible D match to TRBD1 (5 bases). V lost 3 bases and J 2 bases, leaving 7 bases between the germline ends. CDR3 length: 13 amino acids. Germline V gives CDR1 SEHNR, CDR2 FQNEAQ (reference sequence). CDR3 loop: CASSFRQQETQYF. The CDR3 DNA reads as TGTGCCAGCAGCTTCAGACAGCAAGAGACCCAGTACTTC.

CDR3 amino acids: CASSLALGLAGGPVFF. CDR3 bases: TGTGCCAGCAGCTTAGCGCTTGGGTTAGCGGGAGGGCCTGTGTTCTTC. The chain is built from TRBV7-6 and TRBJ2-1; 11 bases line up with TRBD2. The CDR3 sequence is 16 residues long. J gave up 15 bases and V 0 bases, and 13 bases lay outside the gene matches. Germline V gives CDR1 SGHVS, CDR2 FNYEAQ. The entire variable domain, with the rest obtained from reference TRBV7-6 and TRBJ2-1, is as follows: GAGVSQSPRYKVTKRGQDVALRCDPISGHVSLYWYRQALGQGPEFLTYFNYEAQQDKSGLPNDRFSAERPEGSISTLTIQRTEQRDSAMYRCASSLALGLAGGPVFFGPGTRLTVL.

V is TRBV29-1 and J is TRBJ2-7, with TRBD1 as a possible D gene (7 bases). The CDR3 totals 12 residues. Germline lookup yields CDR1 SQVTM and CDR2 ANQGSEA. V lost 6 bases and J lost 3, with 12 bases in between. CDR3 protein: CSVRQGLYEQYF. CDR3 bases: TGCAGCGTCCGACAGGGACTCTACGAGCAGTACTTC.